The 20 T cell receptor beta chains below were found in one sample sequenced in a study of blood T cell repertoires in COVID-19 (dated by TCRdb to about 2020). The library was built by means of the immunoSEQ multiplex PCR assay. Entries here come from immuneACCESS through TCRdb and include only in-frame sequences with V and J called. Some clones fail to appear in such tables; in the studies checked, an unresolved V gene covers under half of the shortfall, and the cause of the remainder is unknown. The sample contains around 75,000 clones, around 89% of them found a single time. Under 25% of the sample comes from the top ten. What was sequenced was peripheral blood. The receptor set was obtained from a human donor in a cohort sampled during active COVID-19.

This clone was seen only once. CDR3 DNA sequence: TGTGCCAGCAGCCAAGGAGGGTTCTTGGGCGCGGAGACCCAGTACTTC. Amino acids: CASSQGGFLGAETQYF. The V gene is TRBV3-1 (or the pseudogene TRBV3-2), the J gene TRBJ2-5; D might be TRBD2 (5 bases). The V gene lost 1 base and the J gene lost 5 bases, with 17 bases spanning the gap. Germline V gene lookup returns CDR1 LGHDT and CDR2 YNNKEL (reference sequence). This CDR3 is 16 amino acids long.

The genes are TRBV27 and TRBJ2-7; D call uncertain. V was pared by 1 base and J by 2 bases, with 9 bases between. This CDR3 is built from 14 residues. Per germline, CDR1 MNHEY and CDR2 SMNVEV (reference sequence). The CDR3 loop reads CASSLLATPYEQYF. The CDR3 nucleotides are TGTGCCAGCAGTTTATTGGCCACACCCTACGAGCAGTACTTC.

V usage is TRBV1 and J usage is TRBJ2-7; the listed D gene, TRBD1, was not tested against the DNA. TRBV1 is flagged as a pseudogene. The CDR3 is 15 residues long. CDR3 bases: TGCACCAGCAGCCAAGATGGGACAGGGACCTACGAGCAGTACTTC. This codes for CTSSQDGTGTYEQYF.

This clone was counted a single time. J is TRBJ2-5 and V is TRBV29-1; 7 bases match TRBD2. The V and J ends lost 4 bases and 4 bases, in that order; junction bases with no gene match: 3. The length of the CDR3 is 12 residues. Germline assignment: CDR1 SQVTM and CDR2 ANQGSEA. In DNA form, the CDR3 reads TGCAGCGTTGGGGCTAGCGGAGAGACCCAGTACTTC. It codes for CSVGASGETQYF.

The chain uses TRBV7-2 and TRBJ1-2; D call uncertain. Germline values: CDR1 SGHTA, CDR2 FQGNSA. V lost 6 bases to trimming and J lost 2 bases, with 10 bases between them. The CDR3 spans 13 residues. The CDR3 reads CASRKSANYGYTF. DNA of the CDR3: TGTGCCAGCAGAAAAAGCGCGAACTATGGCTACACCTTC.

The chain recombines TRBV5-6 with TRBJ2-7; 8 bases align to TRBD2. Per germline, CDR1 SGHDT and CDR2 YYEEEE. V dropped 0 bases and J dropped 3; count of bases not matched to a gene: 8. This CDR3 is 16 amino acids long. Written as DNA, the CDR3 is TGTGCCAGCAGCTTGGAAGGGCGGGGGGTTCTCTACGAGCAGTACTTC. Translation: CASSLEGRGVLYEQYF.

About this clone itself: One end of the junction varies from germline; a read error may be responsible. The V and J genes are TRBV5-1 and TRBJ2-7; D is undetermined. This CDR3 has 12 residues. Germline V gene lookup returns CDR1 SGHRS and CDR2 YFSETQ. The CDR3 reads CASRLDSHEQYF. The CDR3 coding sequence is TGCGCCAGCAGATTGGATAGTCACGAGCAGTACTTC.

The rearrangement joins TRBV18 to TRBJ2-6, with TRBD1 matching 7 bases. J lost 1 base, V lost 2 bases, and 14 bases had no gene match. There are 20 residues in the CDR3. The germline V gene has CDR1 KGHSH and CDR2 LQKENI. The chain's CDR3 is CASSPVVVSDRASGANVLTF. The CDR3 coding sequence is TGTGCCAGCTCACCAGTCGTGGTGTCAGACAGGGCGTCTGGGGCCAACGTCCTGACTTTC.

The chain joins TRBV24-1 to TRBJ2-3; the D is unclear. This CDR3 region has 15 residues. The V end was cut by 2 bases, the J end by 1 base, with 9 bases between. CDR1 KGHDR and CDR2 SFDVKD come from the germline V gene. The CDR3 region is CATSDSVGRTDTQYF. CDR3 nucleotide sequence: TGTGCCACCAGTGATTCCGTTGGGCGCACAGATACGCAGTATTTT.

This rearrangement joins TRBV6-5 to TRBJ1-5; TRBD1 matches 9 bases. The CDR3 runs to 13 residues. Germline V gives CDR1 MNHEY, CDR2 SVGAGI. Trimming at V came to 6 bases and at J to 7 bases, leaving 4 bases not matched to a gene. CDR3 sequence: CASSRDRVQPQHF. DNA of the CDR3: TGTGCCAGCAGCCGGGACAGGGTACAGCCCCAGCATTTT.

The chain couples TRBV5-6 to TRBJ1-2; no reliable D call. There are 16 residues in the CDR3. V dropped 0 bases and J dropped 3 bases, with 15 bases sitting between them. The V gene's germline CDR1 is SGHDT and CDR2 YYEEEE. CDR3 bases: TGTGCCAGCAGCTTGGGTTTGGCGGTCAATGACTATGGCTACACCTTC. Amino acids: CASSLGLAVNDYGYTF.

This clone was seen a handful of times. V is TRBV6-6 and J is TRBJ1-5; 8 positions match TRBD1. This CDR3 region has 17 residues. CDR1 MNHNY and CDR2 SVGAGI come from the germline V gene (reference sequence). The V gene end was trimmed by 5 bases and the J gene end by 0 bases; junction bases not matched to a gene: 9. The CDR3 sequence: CASSHGTGRYSNQPQHF. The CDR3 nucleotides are TGTGCCAGCAGTCACGGGACAGGCAGGTATAGCAATCAGCCCCAGCATTTT.

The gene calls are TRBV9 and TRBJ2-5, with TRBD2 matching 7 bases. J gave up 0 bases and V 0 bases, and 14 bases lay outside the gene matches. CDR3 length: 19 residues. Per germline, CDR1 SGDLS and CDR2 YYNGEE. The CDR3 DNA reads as TGTGCCAGCAGCGTAGCCCCATCTTTTGGAGCGGGGTACCAAGAGACCCAGTACTTC. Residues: CASSVAPSFGAGYQETQYF.

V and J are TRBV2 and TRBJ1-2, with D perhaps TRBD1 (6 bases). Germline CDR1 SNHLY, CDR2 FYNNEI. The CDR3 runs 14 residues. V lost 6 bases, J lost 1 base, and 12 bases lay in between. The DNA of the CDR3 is TGTGCCAGCAGCGCCAAACAGGGTAACTATGGCTACACCTTC. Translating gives CASSAKQGNYGYTF.

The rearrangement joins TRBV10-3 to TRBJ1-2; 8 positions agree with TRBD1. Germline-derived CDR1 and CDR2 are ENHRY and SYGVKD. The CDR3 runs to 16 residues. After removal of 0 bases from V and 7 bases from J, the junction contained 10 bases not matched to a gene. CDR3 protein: CAISESGQGAEVGYTF. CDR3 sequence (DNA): TGTGCCATCAGTGAGTCGGGGCAGGGGGCTGAGGTTGGCTACACCTTC.

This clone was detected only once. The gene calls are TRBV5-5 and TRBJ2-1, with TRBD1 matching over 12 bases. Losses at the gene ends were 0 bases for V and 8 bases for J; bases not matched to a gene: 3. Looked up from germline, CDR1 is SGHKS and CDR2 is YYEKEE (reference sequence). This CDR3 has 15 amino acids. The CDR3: CASSLAGTGGHEQFF. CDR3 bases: TGTGCCAGCAGCTTGGCCGGGACAGGGGGCCATGAGCAGTTCTTC.

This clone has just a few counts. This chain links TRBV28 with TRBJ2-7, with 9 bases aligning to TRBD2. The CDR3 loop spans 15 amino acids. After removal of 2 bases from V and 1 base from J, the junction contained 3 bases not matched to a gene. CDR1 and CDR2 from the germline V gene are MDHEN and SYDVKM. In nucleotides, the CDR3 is TGTGCCAGCAGTTTAGCGGCGGGAGGGTCCTACGAGCAGTACTTC. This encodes CASSLAAGGSYEQYF.

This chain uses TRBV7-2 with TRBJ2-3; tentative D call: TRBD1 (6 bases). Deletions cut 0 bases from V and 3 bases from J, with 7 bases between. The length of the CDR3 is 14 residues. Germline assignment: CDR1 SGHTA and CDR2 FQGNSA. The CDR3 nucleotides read TGTGCCAGCAGCTTAGCGGGGGCGACAGATACGCAGTATTTT. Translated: CASSLAGATDTQYF.

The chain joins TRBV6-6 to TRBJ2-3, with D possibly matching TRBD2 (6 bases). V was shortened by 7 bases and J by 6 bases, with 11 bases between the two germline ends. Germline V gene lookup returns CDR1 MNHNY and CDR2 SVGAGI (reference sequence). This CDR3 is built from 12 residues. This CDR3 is CASKRTTDTQYF. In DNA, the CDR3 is TGTGCCAGCAAAAGGACTACCGATACGCAGTATTTT.

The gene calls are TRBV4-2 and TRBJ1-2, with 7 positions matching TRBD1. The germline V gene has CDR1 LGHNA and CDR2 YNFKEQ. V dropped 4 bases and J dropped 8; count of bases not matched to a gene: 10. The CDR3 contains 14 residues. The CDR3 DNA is TGTGCCAGCAGCCCAGACAGGGAGGATAGGGGCTACACCTTC. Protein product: CASSPDREDRGYTF.